This T cell receptor (beta chain) derives from a study of shared clonotypes between healthy human individuals. This clone turned up a few times. Only CD45RO-negative cells positively selected for CCR7 counted as naive CD8 cells, so terminally differentiated effector memory CD45RA+ cells were excluded. CDR1 LGHNA and CDR2 YNFKEQ come from the germline V gene. V lost 1 base and J 2 bases, leaving 9 bases between the germline ends. The CDR3 length is 14 residues. The authors ran the assay at deep level. Libraries were prepared by immunoSEQ multiplex PCR; TCRdb keeps only in-frame clonotypes and omits some of them. The sample has about 680,000 clones, approximately 90% seen once.

Material for sequencing was naive CD8+ T cells sorted from blood. The rearrangement joins TRBV4-2 to TRBJ2-7; maybe TRBD1 (5 bases). The source of this sequence is a man younger than 40 in good health. CDR3 coding DNA: TGTGCCAGCAGCCAAGTAGGGGATGCCTACGAGCAGTACTTC. The encoded protein is CASSQVGDAYEQYF.